This TCR beta chain was profiled in a study of CXCR3-negative and CXCR3-positive naive CD8 T cells. In regard to this clonotype: Its antigen remains unknown.

This CDR3 has 14 residues. The germline gives CDR1 SEHNR, CDR2 FQNEAQ (reference sequence). Naive CD8+ T cells showed a CD45RO-CCR7+CD27+CD95- phenotype. Study conclusions and caveats: Memory CD8+ cells showed much lower diversity, while both naive subsets displayed comparably high diversity. From TRB CDR3 properties, TCR strength was inferred; surface CD5 did not differ between naive subsets. Researchers report that CXCR3-positive naive cells carry more hydrophobic TRB CDR3s than CXCR3-negative naive cells.

The authors prepared UMI-labeled TRB cDNA libraries by 5' RACE. TCRdb re-called the 5' RACE reads and shows each CDR3 protein once, DNA omitted. This sample's table has some 130,000 distinct CDR3 sequences. This sequence originates from a human donor in good health. Some clones in this sample may be carry-over from other donors' samples. Sequencing used naive CXCR3+ CD8+ T cells from blood. The subset here: CD45RO-CCR7+CD27+CD95- naive CD8+ T cells expressing CXCR3 (TNR3+). This chain connects TRBV7-9 to TRBJ2-2; the TRBD2 assignment by TCRdb is unverifiable without DNA. The CDR3 spells CASSPRLTPGELFF.